The T cell receptor beta chain described here comes from a study of cytomegalovirus exposure and HLA in healthy donors. On the study more broadly: Falling in the Caucasian-associated ancestry cluster were roughly 80% of approximately 400 genotyped donors.

PCR involved 60 Vbeta and 13 Jbeta primers. Repertoires were generated with immunoSEQ multiplex PCR, while TCRdb's copy carries only in-frame clones and drops some. Of 90,000 to 110,000 clones listed, roughly three quarters are singletons. The length of the CDR3 is 16 residues. Between the trimmed V and J ends, which lost 8 bases and 0 bases, there was a span of 16 bases. CDR1 ENHRY and CDR2 SYGVKD come from the germline V gene. Sequencing was performed on PBMCs. The chain has TRBV10-3 and TRBJ1-4; tentatively, D is TRBD1 (5 bases). The TCR originated in a man aged 30 to 39 in good health and CMV-seronegative. The CDR3 DNA reads TGTGCCATCGGAGGGGAGCAGGGCGCAACTAATGAAAAACTGTTTTTT. Its protein is CAIGGEQGATNEKLFF.